Listed below are T cell receptor beta chains from one sample, sequenced in a study of cytomegalovirus exposure and HLA in healthy donors. Profiling relied on immunoSEQ multiplex PCR, and the TCRdb table lists in-frame clones only, not all of them. The profile shows roughly 100,000 clones, approximately 80% of them singletons. What was sequenced was PBMCs. These receptors all stem from a male donor in good health and CMV-seronegative. Each CDR3 is given without its conserved first and last residue. Clone size, where shown, is once, few, many, or a class for clones that have expanded.

>TRBV6-5|-
ASSYMLAGEDTRY
>TRBV30|-
AWSVGSGVNYGYT
>TRBV6-4|medium-sized
ASSDSAGVNQPQH
>TRBV7-9|-
ASSPASGLYEQY
>TRBV2|-
ASTADRRLNTEAF
>TRBV6-5|-
ASRPTSGGYEQY
>TRBV7-2|once
ASSFSLAGVTDTQY
>TRBV2|-
ASSEDRTANIQY
>TRBV6-5|-
ASSERTGNQPQH
>TRBV5-1|few
ASSPPGLPYEQY
>TRBV10-2|-
ASSAVSYEQY
>TRBV5-6|-
ASSKGRGTYNEQF
>TRBV4-1|-
ASSQDRTLKETQY
>TRBV4-1|-
ASSQGQGETSGQPQH
>TRBV4-2|-
ASSQDRGGGVYEQY
>TRBV13|-
ASSSNRDEAF
>TRBV4-2|-
ASSQETGGSGETQY
>TRBV6-1|-
ASSVYGRGIGNTIY
>TRBV19|-
ASSPEAGVDTQY
>TRBV19|-
ASSLRPPGTGYPYEQY
>TRBV9|-
ASSVEFSQNTEAF
>TRBV11-1|-
ASSLADSWGRVYNEQF
>TRBV18|-
ASSPYPTGLTEAF
>TRBV9|-
ASSLEGGASGTSTDTQY
>TRBV19|-
ASSTGQMKSRRDMRTQY